The clone carrying this TCR beta chain has only a few counts. Its antigen is still unknown. This record comes from a study of regulatory T cells in long-lasting Graves disease. Time point reported: persistent/refractory GD, antithyroid drugs over 5 years with positive TRAb. The TCR library was made from RNA extracted from PBMCs. Study observations and caveats: Thyroid tissue was not sampled; only peripheral blood was. Persistent Graves' patients showed reduced TCR diversity versus newly diagnosed patients.

Germline V lookup: CDR1 DFQATT, CDR2 SNEGSKA (reference sequence). V lost 3 bases, J lost 8 bases, and 7 bases stayed unmatched. The CDR3 is 13 amino acids. Assembly of TCR beta libraries relied on iRepertoire HTBI primers together with Arm-PCR of CDR3 regions. TCRdb independently ran MiXCR on the multiplex PCR reads; one entry per CDR3 protein. This table holds more than 350,000 distinct CDR3 sequences, roughly a fifth found once. The sample was peripheral blood mononuclear cells (PBMCs), taken when the disease was refractory, from a patient treated with antithyroid drugs. The clonotype originates from a female donor with Graves disease. The J gene is TRBJ1-3, the V gene TRBV20-1; 7 nucleotides line up with TRBD1. Here the CDR3 DNA reads TGCAGTGCTAGTGCCAGGGGGGGGGACACCATATATTTT. It yields the protein CSASARGGDTIYF.